Listed below are T cell receptor beta chains from one sample, sequenced in a study of early T cells in non-severe SARS-CoV-2 infection. One entry per CDR3 protein, called by TCRdb with MiXCR from the 5' RACE reads. The sample shows 60,000 to 65,000 distinct CDR3 sequences, roughly 9% of them seen only once. The starting material was whole blood, obtained at baseline. The receptors stem from an adult who was a healthcare worker with PCR-confirmed SARS-CoV-2 infection or an uninfected control (not recorded which). Both conserved end residues are part of each CDR3. A D gene is named only where the DNA matches it firmly. Clone size, where shown, is once, few, many, or a class for clones that have expanded.

clone size: few
J gene: TRBJ2-5
V gene: TRBV11-2
D gene: .
CDR3 protein: CASSLGGGQETQYF
CDR3 DNA: TGTGCCAGCAGCTTAGGGGGCGGGCAAGAGACCCAGTACTTC

clone size: .
J gene: TRBJ2-7
V gene: TRBV5-1
D gene: TRBD2
CDR3 protein: CASSLDASGGDSYEQYF
CDR3 DNA: TGCGCCAGCAGCTTGGATGCTAGCGGGGGAGACTCCTACGAGCAGTACTTC

clone size: .
J gene: TRBJ1-5
V gene: TRBV20-1
D gene: TRBD1
CDR3 protein: CSARDRQGYQPQHF
CDR3 DNA: TGCAGTGCTAGAGATCGACAGGGCTATCAGCCCCAGCATTTT

clone size: .
J gene: TRBJ2-2
V gene: TRBV6-2/TRBV6-3
D gene: .
CDR3 protein: CAGSWGGELFF
CDR3 DNA: TGTGCCGGATCGTGGGGCGGGGAGCTGTTTTTT

clone size: many
J gene: TRBJ1-5
V gene: TRBV7-2
D gene: .
CDR3 protein: CASSWGRGGNQPQHF
CDR3 DNA: TGTGCCAGCAGCTGGGGACGGGGAGGGAATCAGCCCCAGCATTTT

clone size: few
J gene: TRBJ1-1
V gene: TRBV30
D gene: .
CDR3 protein: CAWARENTEAFF
CDR3 DNA: TGTGCCTGGGCCCGAGAGAACACTGAAGCTTTCTTT

clone size: few
J gene: TRBJ2-1
V gene: TRBV3-1
D gene: TRBD2
CDR3 protein: CASSQELSGLAGGRNEQFF
CDR3 DNA: TGTGCCAGCAGCCAAGAACTCTCGGGACTAGCGGGAGGGCGAAATGAGCAGTTCTTC

clone size: .
J gene: TRBJ2-7
V gene: TRBV7-8
D gene: TRBD2
CDR3 protein: CASSLVGSGSPLEQYF
CDR3 DNA: TGTGCCAGCAGCTTAGTGGGGAGCGGGAGCCCCCTCGAGCAGTACTTC

clone size: few
J gene: TRBJ2-3
V gene: TRBV25-1
D gene: .
CDR3 protein: CASSARVGSTDTQYF
CDR3 DNA: TGTGCCAGCAGTGCTCGGGTCGGTAGCACAGATACGCAGTATTTT

clone size: many
J gene: TRBJ2-1
V gene: TRBV7-8
D gene: .
CDR3 protein: CASSPQLWSREQFF
CDR3 DNA: TGTGCCAGCAGCCCCCAGCTCTGGAGCCGGGAGCAGTTCTTC

clone size: many
J gene: TRBJ1-2
V gene: TRBV20-1
D gene: .
CDR3 protein: CSADSNYGYTF
CDR3 DNA: TGCAGTGCTGACAGTAACTATGGCTACACCTTC

clone size: few
J gene: TRBJ1-4
V gene: TRBV5-4
D gene: TRBD1
CDR3 protein: CASSWDRGNEKLFF
CDR3 DNA: TGTGCCAGCAGCTGGGACAGGGGTAATGAAAAACTGTTTTTT

clone size: .
J gene: TRBJ2-1
V gene: TRBV7-2
D gene: .
CDR3 protein: CASSLGPDNEQFF
CDR3 DNA: TGTGCCAGCAGCTTGGGCCCAGACAATGAGCAGTTCTTC

clone size: many
J gene: TRBJ2-7
V gene: TRBV3-1
D gene: TRBD2
CDR3 protein: CASSQDTRGRTYEQYF
CDR3 DNA: TGTGCCAGCAGCCAAGATACGCGCGGGAGAACGTACGAGCAGTACTTC

clone size: few
J gene: TRBJ2-1
V gene: TRBV24-1
D gene: TRBD2
CDR3 protein: CATSVQRGSYNEQFF
CDR3 DNA: TGTGCCACCAGTGTCCAGCGGGGGTCCTACAATGAGCAGTTCTTC

clone size: many
J gene: TRBJ2-1
V gene: TRBV12-3/TRBV12-4
D gene: TRBD2
CDR3 protein: CASSLWGLAGDNEQFF
CDR3 DNA: TGTGCCAGCAGTTTATGGGGGCTAGCGGGAGATAATGAGCAGTTCTTC

clone size: many
J gene: TRBJ2-1
V gene: TRBV20-1
D gene: .
CDR3 protein: CRTGTPNEQFF
CDR3 DNA: TGCAGAACGGGGACGCCAAATGAGCAGTTCTTC

clone size: .
J gene: TRBJ2-2
V gene: TRBV9
D gene: TRBD2
CDR3 protein: CASSAGLAGAGELFF
CDR3 DNA: TGTGCCAGCAGCGCGGGACTAGCGGGTGCCGGGGAGCTGTTTTTT

clone size: many
J gene: TRBJ1-6
V gene: TRBV12-3/TRBV12-4
D gene: .
CDR3 protein: CASSLAGYGNSPLHF
CDR3 DNA: TGTGCCAGCAGTTTGGCCGGGTACGGGAATTCACCCCTCCACTTT

clone size: few
J gene: TRBJ1-2
V gene: TRBV11-2
D gene: .
CDR3 protein: CASSLWGKSADGYTF
CDR3 DNA: TGTGCCAGCAGCTTATGGGGGAAGAGCGCAGATGGCTACACCTTC

clone size: once
J gene: TRBJ1-5
V gene: TRBV4-3
D gene: .
CDR3 protein: CASSWDYNQPQHF
CDR3 DNA: TGCGCCAGCAGCTGGGACTACAATCAGCCCCAGCATTTT

clone size: few
J gene: TRBJ1-2
V gene: TRBV6-5
D gene: .
CDR3 protein: CASSPRGIGYGYTF
CDR3 DNA: TGTGCCAGCAGTCCCCGGGGTATCGGCTATGGCTACACCTTC

clone size: many
J gene: TRBJ2-1
V gene: TRBV7-3
D gene: .
CDR3 protein: CASSPGHNSYNEQFF
CDR3 DNA: TGTGCCAGCAGCCCGGGACATAACTCCTACAATGAGCAGTTCTTC

clone size: many
J gene: TRBJ2-1
V gene: TRBV20-1
D gene: TRBD2
CDR3 protein: CSVREVAGGSYNEQFF
CDR3 DNA: TGCAGTGTTCGGGAGGTAGCGGGAGGGTCCTACAATGAGCAGTTCTTC

clone size: once
J gene: TRBJ2-4
V gene: TRBV12-3/TRBV12-4
D gene: TRBD1
CDR3 protein: CASSRGDRGNIQYF
CDR3 DNA: TGTGCCAGCAGCCGAGGGGACAGGGGAAACATTCAGTACTTC

clone size: few
J gene: TRBJ2-2
V gene: TRBV5-1
D gene: TRBD2
CDR3 protein: CASSLTSGNTGELFF
CDR3 DNA: TGCGCCAGCAGCTTGACTAGCGGGAACACCGGGGAGCTGTTTTTT

clone size: .
J gene: TRBJ1-1
V gene: TRBV7-9
D gene: TRBD1
CDR3 protein: CASSIGTVNTEAFF
CDR3 DNA: TGTGCCAGCAGCATAGGGACAGTGAACACTGAAGCTTTCTTT

clone size: .
J gene: TRBJ1-2
V gene: TRBV6-5
D gene: .
CDR3 protein: CASRSTGTSNYGYTF
CDR3 DNA: TGTGCCAGCAGGTCAACCGGGACATCTAACTATGGCTACACCTTC

clone size: few
J gene: TRBJ1-4
V gene: TRBV5-1
D gene: TRBD1
CDR3 protein: CASSLAQGRTNEKLFF
CDR3 DNA: TGCGCCAGCAGCTTGGCACAGGGGCGGACTAATGAAAAACTGTTTTTT

clone size: many
J gene: TRBJ2-1
V gene: TRBV3-1
D gene: .
CDR3 protein: CASSLLDTNEQFF
CDR3 DNA: TGTGCCAGCAGCCTGCTAGACACCAATGAGCAGTTCTTC

clone size: many
J gene: TRBJ2-1
V gene: TRBV3-1
D gene: TRBD2
CDR3 protein: CASSKGSLAGVYEQFF
CDR3 DNA: TGTGCCAGCAGCAAAGGGTCACTAGCGGGAGTATATGAGCAGTTCTTC

clone size: many
J gene: TRBJ2-7
V gene: TRBV5-4
D gene: TRBD2
CDR3 protein: CASSFPVAGGEQYF
CDR3 DNA: TGTGCCAGCAGCTTCCCTGTAGCGGGAGGGGAGCAGTACTTC

clone size: few
J gene: TRBJ1-4
V gene: TRBV29-1
D gene: TRBD1
CDR3 protein: CSVWGTASNEKLFF
CDR3 DNA: TGCAGCGTTTGGGGGACAGCCTCTAATGAAAAACTGTTTTTT

clone size: many
J gene: TRBJ2-4
V gene: TRBV6-2/TRBV6-3
D gene: .
CDR3 protein: CASSYPILARAKNIQYF
CDR3 DNA: TGTGCCAGCAGTTACCCGATTCTAGCGCGAGCCAAAAACATTCAGTACTTC